These 11 T cell receptor beta chains share one sample of origin, sequenced in a study of metastatic and nonmetastatic thyroid tumors. From the PCR reads, TCRdb re-called clones with MiXCR. The sample carries fewer than 25,000 clones, under 35% recorded once. No patient had received any treatment before thyroid surgery. The sample taken for sequencing was blood. These receptors were taken from a female donor with papillary thyroid cancer or a benign thyroid nodule (not recorded which). Some clones in this sample may be carry-over from other donors' samples.

The V call is TRBV24-1, the J call TRBJ2-7, with no clear D. There are 15 residues in the CDR3. CDR1 is KGHDR, CDR2 SFDVKD, per germline. V shed 6 bases and J shed 1 base, with 15 bases lying between them. The CDR3 region is CATSPGQVPSYEQYF. Here the CDR3 DNA reads TGTGCCACCAGTCCGGGTCAGGTCCCATCCTACGAGCAGTACTTC.

By its share, this clone is medium-sized. The genes are TRBV6-5 and TRBJ2-3; 8 positions match TRBD1. The CDR3 is 14 amino acids. The ends lost 2 bases at V and 7 bases at J; junction bases unmatched: 5. CDR1 is MNHEY, CDR2 SVGAGI, per germline. CDR3 amino acids: CASSYDRGMNTQYF. The CDR3 nucleotides are TGTGCCAGCAGTTACGACAGGGGCATGAATACGCAGTATTTT.

This clone qualifies as medium-sized (0.01 to 0.1%). V is TRBV28 and J is TRBJ2-1, with TRBD2 identical over 8 bases. There are 14 residues in the CDR3. Germline CDR1 reads MDHEN; CDR2 reads SYDVKM. Germline trimming cut 6 bases from V and 5 bases from J; bases unmatched to any gene: 6. In DNA, the CDR3 is TGTGCCAGCAGAAACGGGGGGGCCGACAATGAGCAGTTCTTC. Amino acid sequence: CASRNGGADNEQFF.

Only a few counts were recorded for this clone. The chain links TRBV2 to TRBJ2-7; D possibly matches TRBD1 or TRBD2 (6 bases each). Germline loops: CDR1 SNHLY, CDR2 FYNNEI. The CDR3 length is 13 residues. V was trimmed by 11 bases and J by 3 bases, leaving 17 bases between them. Here the CDR3 reads CAGLRDISYEQYF. The CDR3, as DNA: TGTGCCGGCCTGCGGGACATAAGCTACGAGCAGTACTTC.

Judged by abundance, this clone is medium-sized (0.01 to 0.1%). The chain carries TRBV6-1 and TRBJ2-3; 10 bases fit TRBD1. Germline V CDR1 and CDR2: MNHNS, SASEGT. The junction had 9 bases not matched to a gene; V was cut back by 3 bases and J by 3 bases. The CDR3 spans 17 residues. CDR3: CASSELTGTGETDTQYF. As DNA, the CDR3 is TGTGCCAGCAGTGAGTTGACCGGGACAGGGGAGACAGATACGCAGTATTTT.

The chain joins TRBV11-1 to TRBJ2-1; D is tentatively TRBD1 or TRBD2 (5 bases each). The CDR3 has 15 amino acids. With 7 bases removed from V and 3 bases from J, the gap between germline ends came to 16 bases. Germline loops: CDR1 SGHAT, CDR2 FQDESV (reference sequence). This CDR3 is CASTMSGTGYNEQFF. CDR3 DNA sequence: TGTGCCAGCACAATGTCCGGGACCGGCTACAATGAGCAGTTCTTC.

At least ten counts were recorded for this clone. The chain uses TRBV9 and TRBJ2-1; D ambiguous. Germline CDR1 reads SGDLS; CDR2 reads YYNGEE. Trimming shortened V by 0 bases and J by 8 bases, and 12 bases separated the two germline ends. CDR3 size: 14 residues. This chain's CDR3 is CASSVESESDEQFF. In DNA form, the CDR3 reads TGTGCCAGCAGCGTAGAGTCAGAGTCGGATGAGCAGTTCTTC.

The CDR3 protein is CASSERAGGPGEQYF. In nucleotides, the CDR3 is TGTGCCAGCAGTGAAAGAGCGGGAGGGCCGGGGGAGCAGTACTTC. The J gene is TRBJ2-7, the V gene TRBV2; 10 bases fit TRBD2. CDR1 is SNHLY and CDR2 is FYNNEI in the germline V gene. After removal of 2 bases from V and 7 bases from J, the junction contained 8 bases not matched to a gene. CDR3 length: 15 residues. The full variable domain, its missing parts supplied by reference TRBV2 and TRBJ2-7, is EPEVTQTPSHQVTQMGQEVILRCVPISNHLYFYWYRQILGQKVEFLVSFYNNEISEKSEIFDDQFSVERPDGSNFTLKIRSTKLEDSAMYFCASSERAGGPGEQYFGPGTRLTVT.

This clone is categorized as medium-sized. The rearrangement uses TRBV6-2 or TRBV6-3 and TRBJ1-1, with unresolved D. Per germline, CDR1 MNHEY and CDR2 SVGEGT. V was clipped by 2 bases and J by 1 base, with 5 bases between them. This CDR3 has 13 residues. In DNA, the CDR3 is TGTGCCAGCAGTTACGAGGAGAACACTGAAGCTTTCTTT. Protein sequence: CASSYEENTEAFF.

The table lists this clone with many counts. An end of the junction differs from the germline gene, which may be a read error. The chain has TRBV5-1 and TRBJ1-3; D not certain. The germline V gene encodes CDR1 SGHRS and CDR2 YFSETQ. The CDR3 covers 12 residues. In DNA form, the CDR3 reads TGCGCCAGCAGCCCCCCTGGGAACACCATATATTTT. Protein sequence: CASSPPGNTIYF.

This clone was observed a single time. The chain is built from TRBV19 and TRBJ1-1; 7 nucleotides agree with TRBD1. This CDR3 comprises 14 residues. Germline-derived CDR1 and CDR2 are LNHDA and SQIVND (reference sequence). J was trimmed by 4 bases and V by 4 bases; bases with no gene match: 6. CDR3 sequence reads: CASSTWNRGTEAFF. CDR3 nucleotide sequence: TGTGCCAGTAGTACATGGAACAGGGGCACTGAAGCTTTCTTT.